The 13 T cell receptor beta chains in this list originate from one sample, sequenced in a study of neurological immune-mediated disorders. TCRdb independently ran MiXCR on the 5' RACE reads; one entry per CDR3 protein. The sample has over 35,000 distinct CDR3 sequences, roughly 4.1% seen once. The sample consisted of PBMCs. Source of these receptors: a woman in her fifties or sixties with multiple sclerosis.

This clonotype came up many times. The chain uses TRBV29-1 and TRBJ1-2, with 9 bases lining up with TRBD1. The CDR3 has 13 residues. The ends lost 4 bases at V and 4 bases at J; junction bases unmatched: 4. Germline V lookup: CDR1 SQVTM, CDR2 ANQGSEA. The CDR3 DNA reads TGCAGCGTTGTGGGGACAGGGATCTATGGCTACACCTTC. Translated: CSVVGTGIYGYTF. The complete variable domain, with remaining parts taken from reference TRBV29-1 and TRBJ1-2, reads SAVISQKPSRDICQRGTSLTIQCQVDSQVTMMFWYRQQPGQSLTLIATANQGSEATYESGFVIDKFPISRPNLTFSTLTVSNMSPEDSSIYLCSVVGTGIYGYTFGSGTRLTVV.

Many counts were recorded for this clonotype. The rearrangement links TRBV20-1 to TRBJ1-4, with D unclear. The CDR3 consists of 13 residues. Germline V gene data show CDR1 as DFQATT and CDR2 as SNEGSKA (reference sequence). V lost 7 bases and J 12 bases, leaving 21 bases between the germline ends. The CDR3, as DNA: TGCAGTGTCTCCGACAAGGGTTGGGGTGAACTGTTTTTT. It yields the protein CSVSDKGWGELFF.

The chain couples TRBV18 to TRBJ2-7; tentative D call: TRBD1 (5 bases). From germline, CDR1 is KGHSH and CDR2 LQKENI. Trimming stripped 3 bases from V and 7 bases from J, with 13 bases between. There are 13 residues in the CDR3. CDR3 in amino acids: CASSPDTHREQYF. In DNA, the CDR3 is TGTGCCAGCTCACCGGACACCCATCGGGAGCAGTACTTC.

This clonotype was detected ten times or more. This sequence joins TRBV20-1 and TRBJ2-7; 8 nucleotides align to TRBD1. This CDR3 has 13 residues. Per the germline V gene, CDR1 is DFQATT and CDR2 is SNEGSKA (reference sequence). The J segment lost 7 bases and the V segment lost 3 bases, leaving 8 bases of the junction unmatched. CDR3 sequence (DNA): TGCAGTGCTAGCTGGCAGGGGGCTTGGGAGCAGTACTTC. Amino acid sequence: CSASWQGAWEQYF.

In this sample, this clonotype turned up many times. The chain is built from TRBV20-1 and TRBJ2-1; 8 positions match TRBD2. Germline V gene lookup returns CDR1 DFQATT and CDR2 SNEGSKA (reference sequence). This CDR3 spans 13 amino acids. Trimming at V came to 3 bases and at J to 7 bases, leaving 5 bases not matched to a gene. The CDR3 coding sequence is TGCAGTGCTAGGCCCGGGACTAGGAATGAGCAGTTCTTC. This translates into CSARPGTRNEQFF.

This clonotype occurred many times. The chain combines TRBV20-1 with TRBJ2-1; D call uncertain. V gave up 6 bases and J gave up 4 bases, with 7 bases separating them. CDR3 length: 11 amino acids. Germline V CDR1 and CDR2: DFQATT, SNEGSKA (reference sequence). For the CDR3, the DNA is TGCAGTGCCACCCGATACAATGAGCAGTTCTTC. Its protein is CSATRYNEQFF.

The chain is built from TRBV11-2 and TRBJ2-7, with TRBD2 matching 9 bases. The junction had 2 bases not matched to a gene; V was cut back by 2 bases and J by 0 bases. The V gene's germline CDR1 is SGHAT and CDR2 FQNNGV. This CDR3 contains 15 residues. CDR3 region: CASSLLAGSSYEQYV. In DNA form, the CDR3 reads TGTGCCAGCAGCTTACTAGCGGGAAGCTCCTACGAGCAGTACGTC.

This chain links TRBV2 with TRBJ2-7; possibly TRBD2 for D (6 bases). Germline V gene data show CDR1 as SNHLY and CDR2 as FYNNEI. This CDR3 region has 13 residues. Trimming removed 7 bases at V and 1 base at J, with 11 bases between. In DNA form, the CDR3 reads TGTGCCAGCAACGACCTAGCGTCCTACGAGCAGTACGTC. This sequence encodes CASNDLASYEQYV.

This clonotype has at least ten counts. The V and J genes are TRBV20-1 and TRBJ2-1; D call uncertain. V was shortened by 0 bases and J by 9 bases, with 18 bases between the two germline ends. CDR1 is DFQATT, CDR2 SNEGSKA, per germline (reference sequence). This CDR3 comprises 15 residues. The CDR3 coding sequence is TGCAGTGCTAGAGATGGGCTCCATTCCGCCGGTGAGCAGTTCTTC. It is translated as CSARDGLHSAGEQFF.

At least ten counts were recorded for this clonotype. This chain connects TRBV10-3 to TRBJ2-3; 10 nucleotides agree with TRBD2. The CDR3 sequence is 16 residues long. The germline V gene has CDR1 ENHRY and CDR2 SYGVKD. V was pared by 4 bases and J by 3 bases, with 7 bases of the junction left unmatched. This CDR3 is CAISGASGSTTDTQYF. The CDR3 coding sequence is TGTGCCATCAGTGGGGCTAGCGGGAGTACGACAGATACGCAGTATTTT.

This clonotype was observed at least ten times. The chain's CDR3 is CSASGAAGELFF. CDR3 bases: TGCAGTGCCTCGGGAGCGGCCGGGGAGCTGTTTTTT. The V gene is TRBV20-1, the J gene TRBJ2-2; weak D call: TRBD2 (6 bases). Germline values: CDR1 DFQATT, CDR2 SNEGSKA (reference sequence). This CDR3 has 12 amino acids. The V end was cut by 6 bases, the J end by 6 bases, with 11 bases between.

This sequence joins TRBV6-2 or TRBV6-3 and TRBJ2-3; D may match TRBD1 or TRBD2 (7 bases each). The V end lost 6 bases, the J end lost 2 bases, and 15 bases lay between the germline ends. The germline gives CDR1 MNHEY, CDR2 SVGEGT. The CDR3 has 15 amino acids. This chain's CDR3 is CASRTRGGVTDTQYF. CDR3 nucleotide sequence: TGTGCCAGCAGGACCAGGGGGGGGGTCACAGATACGCAGTATTTT.

Within the sample, this clonotype is medium-sized. The CDR3 DNA reads TGTGCCAGCCGAACTGGGGCCAACGTCCTGACTTTC. Its translation is CASRTGANVLTF. The chain has TRBV6-5 and TRBJ2-6; D call uncertain. CDR3 length: 12 amino acids. Germline V gives CDR1 MNHEY, CDR2 SVGAGI. Trimming removed 8 bases at V and 2 bases at J, with 4 bases between.